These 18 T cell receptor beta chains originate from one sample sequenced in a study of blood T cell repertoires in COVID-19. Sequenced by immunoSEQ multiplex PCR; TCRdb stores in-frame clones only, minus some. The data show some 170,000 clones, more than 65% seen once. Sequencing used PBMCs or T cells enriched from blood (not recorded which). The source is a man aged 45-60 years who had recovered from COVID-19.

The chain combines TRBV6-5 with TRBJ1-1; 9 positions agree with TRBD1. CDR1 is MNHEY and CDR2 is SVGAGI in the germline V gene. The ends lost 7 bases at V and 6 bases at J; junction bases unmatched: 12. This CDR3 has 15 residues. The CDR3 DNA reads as TGTGCCAGCACCCTCGGGACAGGGCCGAAACCTGAAGCTTTCTTT. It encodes CASTLGTGPKPEAFF.

For the CDR3, the DNA is TGTGCCCCCTGGGGACAGGGGTATGGCTACACCTTC. The encoded protein is CAPWGQGYGYTF. The chain is built from TRBV21-1 and TRBJ1-2; no check of the table's D call, TRBD1, against the DNA was made. TRBV21-1 is classified as a pseudogene. The CDR3 runs to 12 residues.

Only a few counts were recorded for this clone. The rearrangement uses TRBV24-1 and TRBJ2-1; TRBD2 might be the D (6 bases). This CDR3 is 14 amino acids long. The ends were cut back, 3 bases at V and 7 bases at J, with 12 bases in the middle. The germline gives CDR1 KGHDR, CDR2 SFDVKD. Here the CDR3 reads CATSDPLRDNEQFF. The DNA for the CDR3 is TGTGCCACCAGTGATCCTCTGCGGGATAATGAGCAGTTCTTC.

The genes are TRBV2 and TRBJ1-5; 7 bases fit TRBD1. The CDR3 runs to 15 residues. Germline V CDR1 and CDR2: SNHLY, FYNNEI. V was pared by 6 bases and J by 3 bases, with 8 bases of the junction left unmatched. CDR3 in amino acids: CASRYPGTDNQPQHF. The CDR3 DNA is TGTGCCAGCAGATACCCTGGGACAGACAATCAGCCCCAGCATTTT.

CDR3 residues: CASSVETGEITEAFF. Here the CDR3 DNA reads TGTGCCAGCAGTGTTGAAACAGGGGAGATTACTGAAGCTTTCTTT. The V call is TRBV2, the J call TRBJ1-1; TRBD1 matches 7 bases. V shed 4 bases, J shed 5 bases, and the junction held 10 bases outside the gene matches. CDR3 length equals 15 residues. Germline V gives CDR1 SNHLY, CDR2 FYNNEI.

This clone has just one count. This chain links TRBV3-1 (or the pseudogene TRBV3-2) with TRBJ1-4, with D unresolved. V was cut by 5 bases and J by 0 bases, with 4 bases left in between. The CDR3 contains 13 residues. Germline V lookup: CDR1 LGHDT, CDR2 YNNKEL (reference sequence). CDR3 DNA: TGTGCCAGCAGCTATGCAACTAATGAAAAACTGTTTTTT. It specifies CASSYATNEKLFF.

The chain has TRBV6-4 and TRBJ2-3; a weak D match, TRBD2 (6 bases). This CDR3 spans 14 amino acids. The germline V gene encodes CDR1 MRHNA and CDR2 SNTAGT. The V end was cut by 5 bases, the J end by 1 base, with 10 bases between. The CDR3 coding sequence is TGTGCCAGCAGTACTACGGGGGGCACAGATACGCAGTATTTT. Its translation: CASSTTGGTDTQYF.

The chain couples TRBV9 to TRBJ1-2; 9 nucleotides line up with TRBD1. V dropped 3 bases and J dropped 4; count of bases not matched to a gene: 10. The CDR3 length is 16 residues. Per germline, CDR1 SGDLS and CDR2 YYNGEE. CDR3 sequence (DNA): TGTGCCAGCAGCGAAGGGGGACAGGGCTTCCTCTATGGCTACACCTTC. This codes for CASSEGGQGFLYGYTF.

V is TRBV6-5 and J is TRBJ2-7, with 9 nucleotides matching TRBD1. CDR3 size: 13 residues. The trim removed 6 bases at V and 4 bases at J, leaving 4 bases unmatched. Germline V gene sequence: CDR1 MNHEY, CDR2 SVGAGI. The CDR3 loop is CASRPGQGYEQYF. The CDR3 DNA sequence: TGTGCCAGCAGGCCGGGACAGGGATACGAGCAGTACTTC.

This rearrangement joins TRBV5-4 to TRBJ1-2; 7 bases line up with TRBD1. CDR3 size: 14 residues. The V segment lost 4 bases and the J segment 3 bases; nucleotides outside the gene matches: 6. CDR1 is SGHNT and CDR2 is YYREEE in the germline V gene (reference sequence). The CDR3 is CASSAEGGDYGYTF. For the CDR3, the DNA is TGTGCCAGCAGCGCGGAAGGGGGCGACTATGGCTACACCTTC.

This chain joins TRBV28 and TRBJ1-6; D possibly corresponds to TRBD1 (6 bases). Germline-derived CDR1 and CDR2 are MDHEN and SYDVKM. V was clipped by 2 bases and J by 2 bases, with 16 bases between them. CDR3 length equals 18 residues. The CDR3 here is CASSLGQGGGTYNSPLHF. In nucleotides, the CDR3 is TGTGCCAGCAGTTTAGGTCAGGGTGGGGGCACCTATAATTCACCCCTCCACTTT.

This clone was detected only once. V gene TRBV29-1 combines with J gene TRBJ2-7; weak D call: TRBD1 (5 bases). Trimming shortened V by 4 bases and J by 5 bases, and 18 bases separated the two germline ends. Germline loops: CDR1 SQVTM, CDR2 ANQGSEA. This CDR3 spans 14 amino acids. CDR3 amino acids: CSVVAWGAGNEQYF. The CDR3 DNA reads TGCAGCGTTGTGGCCTGGGGCGCTGGAAACGAGCAGTACTTC.

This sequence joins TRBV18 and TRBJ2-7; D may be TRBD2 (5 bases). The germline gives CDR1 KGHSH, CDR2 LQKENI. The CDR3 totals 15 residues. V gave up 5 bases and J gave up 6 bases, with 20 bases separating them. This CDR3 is CASSSSSGSAFEQYF. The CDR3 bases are TGTGCCAGCTCATCTTCCTCGGGGTCTGCTTTCGAGCAGTACTTC.

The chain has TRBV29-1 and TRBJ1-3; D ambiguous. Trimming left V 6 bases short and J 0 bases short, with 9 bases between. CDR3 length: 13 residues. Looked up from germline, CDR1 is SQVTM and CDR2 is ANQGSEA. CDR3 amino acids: CSVAATSGNTIYF. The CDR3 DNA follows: TGCAGCGTAGCAGCGACCTCTGGAAACACCATATATTTT.

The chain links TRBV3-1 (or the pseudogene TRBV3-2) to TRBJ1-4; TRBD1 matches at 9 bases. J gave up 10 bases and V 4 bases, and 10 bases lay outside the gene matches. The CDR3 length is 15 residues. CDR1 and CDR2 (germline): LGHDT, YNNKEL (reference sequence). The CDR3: CASSPWTGDGLKLFF. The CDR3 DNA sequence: TGTGCCAGCAGCCCGTGGACAGGGGACGGATTAAAACTGTTTTTT.

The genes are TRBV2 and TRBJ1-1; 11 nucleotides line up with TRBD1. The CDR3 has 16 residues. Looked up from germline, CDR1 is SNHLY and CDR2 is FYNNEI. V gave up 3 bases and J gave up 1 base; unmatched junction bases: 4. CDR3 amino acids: CASSEGTGGANTEAFF. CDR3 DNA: TGTGCCAGCAGTGAGGGGACAGGGGGAGCGAACACTGAAGCTTTCTTT.

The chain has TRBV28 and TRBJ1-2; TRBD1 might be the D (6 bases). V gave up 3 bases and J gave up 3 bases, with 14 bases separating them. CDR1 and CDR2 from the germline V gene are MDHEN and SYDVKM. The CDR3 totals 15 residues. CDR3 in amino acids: CASSFARGNYYGYTF. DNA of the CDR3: TGTGCCAGCAGTTTTGCCAGGGGCAATTACTATGGCTACACCTTC.

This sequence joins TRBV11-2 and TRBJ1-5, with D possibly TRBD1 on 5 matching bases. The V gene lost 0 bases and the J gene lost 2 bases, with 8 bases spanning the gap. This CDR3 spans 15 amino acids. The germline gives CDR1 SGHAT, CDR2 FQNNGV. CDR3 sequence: CASSLDQGGNQPQHF. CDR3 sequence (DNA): TGTGCCAGCAGCTTAGATCAGGGTGGCAATCAGCCCCAGCATTTT.